This TCR beta chain stems from a study of tumor and adjacent non-tumor tissue in lung cancer. The library came from three nested PCR rounds adapted from ARM-PCR protocols. TCRdb recomputed calls from the multiplex PCR reads with MiXCR, one row per CDR3 protein. The sample consists of under 250,000 distinct CDR3 sequences, 60% to 75% of them appearing once. Points from the study as a whole: Tumor TCR diversity, when higher, was linked to shorter survival.

Comments on this clonotype: Its target is not known. The junction and the germline gene differ at one end; a read error may be behind it.

RNA was extracted from bulk tissue without any cell sorting. The specimen sequenced was lung tumor tissue. The receptor comes from a man between 60 and 70 years old with non-small cell lung cancer.

The chain's CDR3 is CANSVDRTPSGDTQYF. The CDR3 DNA follows: TGTGCCAACAGCGTAGACAGGACCCCGAGCGGAGATACGCAGTATTTT. V and J are TRBV9 and TRBJ2-3, with D possibly matching TRBD1 (6 bases). The CDR3 extends over 16 amino acids. The V gene's germline CDR1 is SGDLS and CDR2 YYNGEE.